Sequencing of this T cell receptor beta chain was carried out in a study of shared clonotypes between healthy human individuals (dated by TCRdb to the early 2020s). Background on the whole study: Two women and a few men aged 18 to 49 years were included in the cohort. For each donor, CD4 naive and CD4 memory were each run on three plates, CD8 naive on two plates, and CD8 memory on one plate. To estimate repertoire size and how much clonotype sharing occurs between individuals, the study deeply sequenced the blood TCR repertoires of several healthy adults. To increase sequencing depth and limit assay-specific biases, TCR repertoire library preparation and sequencing were carried out by different laboratories using diverse techniques. Leukapheresis yielded between about 0.9 and 10 billion PBMCs per donor. Study-wide findings and limitations: Sampling was restricted to blood, and TCR repertoires in tissue are likely to differ from TCR repertoires in blood. Compared with non-shared clonotypes, clonotypes shared by all four sorted-subset donors had higher generation probabilities. Incomplete sequencing was indicated by rarefaction of sorted-subset datasets, despite the large sequencing depth. Across four donors, approximately 5% of naive CD4, roughly 3.5% of naive CD8, 2% to 2.5% of memory CD4, and around 0.4% of memory CD8 clonotypes were shared. The small number of donors limited the genetic and exposure-history diversity represented. Pairwise subsampling indicated that sequencing depth was expected to affect the degree of clonotype sharing among donors. Naive subsets generally had larger estimated clonotype richness than memory subsets did.

This clone was recorded once. Its antigen has not been determined. No much larger clone exists at a distance of one base, and base qualities are not known. Donors were healthy HIV-negative adults with no recently reported acute infections or vaccinations. All donors were Caucasian adults living in Nashville, Tennessee, USA. CD4+ T cells were enriched by magnetic negative selection; naive cells were then positively selected on CD45RA, and the negative fraction formed the memory subset. Blood was obtained by leukapheresis, after which PBMCs were separated by Ficoll-Histopaque density gradient centrifugation and cryopreserved in liquid nitrogen vapor phase. Analytical flow cytometry was used to check the purity and quantity of every magnetically sorted T cell population. Each sorted fraction had its genomic DNA isolated and then quantified by UV absorbance on a Nanodrop 2000c. TCR CDR3 regions were amplified from genomic DNA by multiplex PCR using the deep immunoSEQ assay. Genomic DNA extracted from each cell subset was distributed evenly over all wells of several immunoSEQ 96-well plates, and each plate served as one replicate. For sorted subsets, roughly 190 ng of genomic DNA, equivalent to some 33,000 T cell genomes, went into each replicate PCR. Purified libraries were quantified with a Qubit 3.0 fluorometer, sized on a Bioanalyzer 2100, and re-quantified with the KAPA Library Quantification kit. Every immunoSEQ 96-well plate was sequenced on a dedicated single-read 150-cycle Illumina NextSeq 550 flow cell. Per the source publication's procedure: The immunoSEQ output contained only junctional sequences without quality scores, so filtering could not match that applied to full-length reads. Sequences were annotated with PyIR, a Python wrapper for IgBLAST v1.9, using IMGT germline references to assign V/J genes and CDR3. Reads with weak V/J assignments (E-value above 1e-6), missing CDR3, stop codons, out-of-frame junctions, or ambiguous translated residues were removed. V3J clonotypes were defined by identical inferred V gene, J gene, and CDR3 amino acid sequence. Percentage overlap between repertoires was calculated by dividing the number of shared unique clonotypes by the size of the smaller repertoire. RTK rarefaction, the Chao1 estimator, and Recon v2.1 estimates of unobserved clonotypes were used to assess repertoire richness. For all TCRbeta clonotypes obtained by the gDNA method from a few donors, generation probabilities were computed with OLGA. Held by TCRdb, this immuneACCESS table contains in-frame sequences only and omits some clones. Under half of the omission traces to an unresolved V gene where checked; the cause of the rest is unknown. The DNA gave D and trimming, while V, J and clone size come from that table. This sample lists about 1 million clones; roughly 80% were detected once. 1.4% to 1.5% of the sample comes from the top ten.

The CDR3 contains 14 residues, cysteine and phenylalanine counted. Kept here is only the CDR3 DNA, which spans 42 bases and is read in frame from base 1. The germline V gene specifies MNHEY as CDR1 and SVGAGI as CDR2. Trimming accounts for 4 bases at V and 6 bases at J, while the number of junction bases matched to no gene is 4. The chain is made from TRBV6-5 and TRBJ2-1, and 9 bases in between align with TRBD2. The sample comprised memory CD4+ T cells sorted from blood. Explained via the paper, the cell subset or site label denotes: CD45RA-negative fraction. The sequence was obtained from a young man in good health. The DNA sequence is given as TGTGCCAGCAGTTGGCTAGCGGGAAGCAATGAGCAGTTCTTC. Its protein reads: CASSWLAGSNEQFF.